This T cell receptor (beta chain) was sequenced for a study of blood T cell repertoires in COVID-19. Study-wide context: Samples taken during acute and convalescent COVID-19 were collected in the United States, Italy and Spain.

Using immunoSEQ multiplex PCR, the repertoire was profiled, and TCRdb retains in-frame clones only, with some absent. This sample yields over 200,000 clones, of which about 90% are seen a single time; 1.9% belongs to the top ten. Trimming cost V 4 bases and J 0 bases; bases outside gene matches: 4. CDR1 and CDR2 (germline): SGDLS, YYNGEE. The CDR3 runs to 15 residues. The sequenced sample was peripheral blood. This receptor was identified in a man aged 35-49 years with active or convalescent COVID-19. The chain has TRBV9 and TRBJ1-1, with TRBD1 matching over 9 bases. Written as DNA, the CDR3 is TGTGCCAGCAGCCTCGGGACAGGGATGAACACTGAAGCTTTCTTT. As protein: CASSLGTGMNTEAFF.